The 26 T cell receptor beta chains below come from one sample, sequenced in a study of blood T cells in healthy people across ages (dated by TCRdb to the mid-2010s). The library relied on 5' RACE. The run used an Illumina HiSeq 2500. A second PCR of about 6 to 11 cycles was performed with a sample-barcoded 5' primer and a J-beta primer mix. TCRdb cleaned the public reads at Q25 with fastp, built clones with MiXCR and kept in-frame beta chains. Duplicate CDR3 protein sequences are folded into a single record with the most common DNA and genes. A total of fewer than 2,000,000 distinct CDR3 sequences appear in this sample, about 31% of them only once. The ten largest clones take up approximately 10% of the sample. Sequencing was done on a sample of blood. These receptors all stem from a woman aged 30 to 39 in good health.

This clonotype was counted many times. The J gene is TRBJ2-7, the V gene TRBV29-1; 9 bases match TRBD2. CDR1 and CDR2 (germline): SQVTM, ANQGSEA. This CDR3 has 14 residues. Trimming removed 3 bases from V and 4 bases from J; junction bases left unmatched: 7. CDR3 residues: CSVDLAGDPYEQYF. DNA for the CDR3: TGCAGCGTTGATTTAGCGGGAGATCCATACGAGCAGTACTTC.

This clonotype was detected only a few times. The gene calls are TRBV5-1 and TRBJ2-7; D is possibly TRBD1 (6 bases). The V end lost 5 bases, the J end lost 11 bases, and 23 bases lay between the germline ends. This CDR3 contains 14 residues. CDR1 SGHRS and CDR2 YFSETQ come from the germline V gene. CDR3 protein: CASRWDPIGQQEYF. CDR3 coding DNA: TGCGCCAGCAGGTGGGACCCTATCGGACAGCAAGAGTACTTC.

The chain uses TRBV10-3 and TRBJ2-5; TRBD2 is a possible D gene (5 bases). Germline V gene sequence: CDR1 ENHRY, CDR2 SYGVKD. Trimming took off 6 bases at V and 5 bases at J, with 13 bases between the two ends. The CDR3 sequence is 13 residues long. The CDR3 DNA follows: TGTGCCATCAGCTTCAGGCCGGGGGAGACCCAGTACTTC. It encodes CAISFRPGETQYF.

The CDR3 sequence: CASSYSAAGEQYF. CDR3 DNA sequence: TGTGCCAGCAGTTACTCCGCCGCCGGCGAGCAGTACTTC. The chain employs TRBV6-5 and TRBJ2-7; D remains ambiguous. There are 13 residues in the CDR3. V lost 0 bases and J 6 bases, leaving 9 bases between the germline ends. The germline gives CDR1 MNHEY, CDR2 SVGAGI.

This clonotype was observed a few times. The chain employs TRBV7-3 and TRBJ2-1; D is ambiguous. Trimming took 5 bases from V and 1 from J, leaving 12 bases between them. In germline, CDR1 is SGHTA, CDR2 FQGTGA. The CDR3 has 15 residues. Here the CDR3 reads CASSPSSLSYNEQFF. As DNA, the CDR3 is TGTGCCAGCAGCCCGAGTTCGCTATCCTACAATGAGCAGTTCTTC.

This clonotype occurred many times. The chain uses TRBV6-6 and TRBJ2-5; D could derive from TRBD1 or TRBD2 (7 bases each). The V and J ends lost 7 bases and 4 bases respectively, with 13 bases between them. The V gene's germline CDR1 is MNHNY and CDR2 SVGAGI (reference sequence). CDR3 length: 13 residues. The DNA for the CDR3 is TGTGCCAGCACCCAGGGGGGGACAGAGACCCAGTACTTC. Amino acids: CASTQGGTETQYF.

Note on this clonotype: The DNA is left out, because the CDR3 cannot be placed on it with certainty; the CDR3 is given as TCRdb lists it. This chain links TRBV7-9 with TRBJ1-4; TRBD1, as called in the table, went unchecked against the DNA. The length of the CDR3 is 15 amino acids, counting both ends. Germline assignment: CDR1 SEHNR and CDR2 FQNEAQ (reference sequence). The CDR3: CASSSGQGAWEKLFF.

This clonotype has a single count. The chain joins TRBV2 to TRBJ2-5; D is perhaps TRBD2 (6 bases). V was trimmed by 6 bases and J by 5 bases, leaving 25 bases between them. Germline V gives CDR1 SNHLY, CDR2 FYNNEI. This CDR3 has 17 residues. This CDR3 is CASSPGGARGTRETQYF. In DNA, the CDR3 is TGTGCCAGCAGCCCTGGCGGGGCTAGAGGGACTCGGGAGACCCAGTACTTC.

This sequence joins TRBV6-1 and TRBJ2-4; D remains unclear. This CDR3 has 8 amino acids. The germline CDR1 and CDR2 sequences are MNHNS and SASEGT. The ends were cut back, 10 bases at V and 11 bases at J, with 6 bases in the middle. The CDR3 nucleotides are TGTGCCACCCACGTTCAGTACTTC. Its translation is CATHVQYF.

This clonotype turned up a few times. The chain couples TRBV15 to TRBJ2-3; D perhaps matches TRBD2 (7 bases). The CDR3 length is 14 residues. Trimming pared 3 bases from V and 5 bases from J, leaving 12 bases between. Germline V CDR1 and CDR2: LNHNV, YYDKDF (reference sequence). CDR3: CATSSRGGGDTQYF. Here the CDR3 DNA reads TGTGCCACCAGCAGTAGGGGGGGAGGAGATACGCAGTATTTT.

The chain uses TRBV29-1 and TRBJ2-1; 13 bases align to TRBD2. Germline V gene sequence: CDR1 SQVTM, CDR2 ANQGSEA. V shed 7 bases, J shed 4 bases, and the junction held 7 bases outside the gene matches. This CDR3 spans 15 amino acids. The CDR3 coding sequence is TGCAGCGCCGAGACTAGCGGGAGGAAATACAATGAGCAGTTCTTC. It is translated as CSAETSGRKYNEQFF.

The chain employs TRBV5-1 and TRBJ2-3, with TRBD1 matching 7 bases. The V gene's germline CDR1 is SGHRS and CDR2 YFSETQ. V gave up 0 bases and J gave up 1 base; unmatched junction bases: 17. This CDR3 region has 20 residues. The CDR3 sequence: CASSLVTLGQPYKGTDTQYF. CDR3 nucleotide sequence: TGCGCCAGCAGCTTGGTCACATTGGGACAGCCTTACAAGGGCACAGATACGCAGTATTTT.

This chain joins TRBV20-1 and TRBJ2-1; D possibly corresponds to TRBD2 (5 bases). This CDR3 is 14 amino acids long. Trimming removed 0 bases from V and 3 bases from J, with 9 bases in between. From germline, CDR1 is DFQATT and CDR2 SNEGSKA (reference sequence). Here the CDR3 DNA reads TGCAGTGCTAGAGACCGGGAAGGCTACAATGAGCAGTTCTTC. This codes for CSARDREGYNEQFF.

About this clonotype itself: As the CDR3 is not closed by the conserved phenylalanine or tryptophan, this likely results from a read error. The gene calls are TRBV12-3 or TRBV12-4 and TRBJ2-7, with D possibly TRBD1 on 7 matching bases. This CDR3 is built from 13 residues. The ends were cut back, 8 bases at V and 4 bases at J, with 15 bases in the middle. CDR3 residues: CASGKAGGYEQYC. The CDR3 bases are TGTGCCAGCGGAAAGGCAGGGGGGTACGAGCAGTACTGC.

V is TRBV20-1 and J is TRBJ2-5; TRBD1 aligns across 10 bases. Matching the DNA end better, TRBJ2-7 makes the J call doubtful. CDR1 is DFQATT and CDR2 is SNEGSKA in the germline V gene (reference sequence). This CDR3 contains 14 residues. The CDR3 here is CSARLTGGGCEQYF. The CDR3, as DNA: TGCAGTGCTAGATTGACAGGGGGCGGCTGCGAGCAGTACTTC.

The chain employs TRBV6-1 and TRBJ1-2; 11 bases are shared with TRBD1. The V gene's germline CDR1 is MNHNS and CDR2 SASEGT. J lost 2 bases, V lost 7 bases, and 12 bases had no gene match. The CDR3 sequence is 17 residues long. The CDR3 DNA is TGTGCCAGCACGGCGGACAGGGGGCAAAGAAGAAACTATGGCTACACCTTC. It specifies CASTADRGQRRNYGYTF.

In the case of this clonotype: A much larger clonotype is one base distant, so this may be a read error. The gene calls are TRBV7-9 and TRBJ2-2, with D possibly TRBD1 on 6 matching bases. This CDR3 has 14 amino acids. Trimming took off 5 bases at V and 2 bases at J, with 9 bases between the two ends. CDR1 is SEHNR and CDR2 is FQNEAQ in the germline V gene (reference sequence). CDR3 amino acids: CASSVGHNTGELFF. DNA for the CDR3: TGTGCCAGCAGCGTGGGACACAACACCGGGGAGCTGTTTTTT.

The chain couples TRBV9 to TRBJ2-5; D gene uncertain. V lost 0 bases and J lost 1, with 13 bases in between. Germline CDR1 is SGDLS and CDR2 is YYNGEE. The CDR3 runs to 16 residues. CDR3 region: CASSVGSIDAQETQYF. The CDR3 DNA reads as TGTGCCAGCAGCGTAGGTTCTATAGACGCCCAAGAGACCCAGTACTTC.

The genes are TRBV10-3 and TRBJ2-3, with 8 bases lining up with TRBD2. V was pared by 6 bases and J by 3 bases, with 8 bases of the junction left unmatched. Germline assignment: CDR1 ENHRY and CDR2 SYGVKD. The CDR3 loop spans 15 amino acids. CDR3 region: CAIRGTRGRTDTQYF. As DNA, the CDR3 is TGTGCCATCAGAGGGACTAGAGGGAGAACAGATACGCAGTATTTT.

Comments on this clonotype: At one end, the junction sequence differs from germline, possibly due to a read error. The chain is built from TRBV20-1 and TRBJ1-1; TRBD1 matches 7 bases. This CDR3 comprises 13 residues. Germline V CDR1 and CDR2: DFQATT, SNEGSKA (reference sequence). CDR3 nucleotide sequence: TGCAGTGCTAGGACAGGGAGGAACACTGGAGCTTTCTTT. Translated: CSARTGRNTGAFF.

The V call is TRBV27, the J call TRBJ1-1, with D maybe TRBD1 (5 bases). The germline CDR1 and CDR2 sequences are MNHEY and SMNVEV (reference sequence). This CDR3 is built from 16 residues. The V end was cut by 4 bases, the J end by 1 base, with 16 bases between. The DNA for the CDR3 is TGTGCCAGCAGTTGGGGCGTAGGGGTTAAGAACACTGAAGCTTTCTTT. Amino acid sequence: CASSWGVGVKNTEAFF.

This chain uses TRBV7-9 with TRBJ2-1; D may be TRBD2 (7 bases). CDR1 is SEHNR, CDR2 FQNEAQ, per germline (reference sequence). Between the trimmed V and J ends, which lost 1 base and 8 bases, there was a span of 18 bases. The CDR3 length is 16 residues. The chain's CDR3 is CASSLDRRGPEDEQFF. DNA of the CDR3: TGTGCCAGCAGCTTAGACCGGCGGGGGCCCGAGGATGAGCAGTTCTTC.

The chain combines TRBV25-1 with TRBJ2-1; 7 bases match TRBD2. V lost 4 bases, J lost 6 bases, and 15 bases stayed unmatched. This CDR3 is 17 amino acids long. Germline lookup yields CDR1 MGHDK and CDR2 SYGVNS. The CDR3 reads CASSGTYRGVGINEQFF. The CDR3 DNA is TGTGCCAGCAGTGGAACCTACCGGGGGGTTGGAATCAATGAGCAGTTCTTC.

This clonotype was seen ten or more times. The V call is TRBV29-1, the J call TRBJ2-3; 9 bases line up with TRBD2. Germline CDR1 is SQVTM and CDR2 is ANQGSEA. The CDR3 spans 15 residues. Trimming removed 2 bases from V and 2 bases from J; junction bases left unmatched: 5. In nucleotides, the CDR3 is TGCAGCGTTGAAAGTCTAGCGGGGTTCACAGATACGCAGTATTTT. Protein sequence: CSVESLAGFTDTQYF.

This chain connects TRBV7-2 to TRBJ2-3, with D uncertain. The germline V and J ends were trimmed by 3 bases and 0 bases, with 10 bases remaining between them. The CDR3 loop spans 15 amino acids. The V gene's germline CDR1 is SGHTA and CDR2 FQGNSA. CDR3 nucleotide sequence: TGTACCAGCAGCTTTAGCTACCGGAGCACAGATACGCAGTATTTT. Residues: CTSSFSYRSTDTQYF.

V and J are TRBV12-3 or TRBV12-4 and TRBJ2-1, with a weak D call TRBD2 (6 bases). The CDR3 is 16 amino acids. Trimming stripped 6 bases from V and 8 bases from J, with 23 bases between. Here the CDR3 reads CASRLGLASRADEQFF. In DNA, the CDR3 is TGTGCCAGCAGACTAGGTCTAGCGTCCCGAGCCGATGAGCAGTTCTTC.